A single sample is the source of the 9 T cell receptor beta chains below, sequenced in a study of T-cell memory formation after mild COVID-19. TCRdb processed the 5' RACE reads anew with MiXCR; each CDR3 protein has one entry. This sample has around 300,000 distinct CDR3 sequences, with approximately 14% found just once. Sequences were obtained from PBMCs or a T cell subset sorted from them (not recorded which). The receptors here all came from a man between 18 and 29 years old who had mild COVID-19 (a few samples of this study predate the infection). Cell type and time point are not known.

This clonotype has at least ten counts. The V and J genes are TRBV4-1 and TRBJ1-5; D perhaps matches TRBD1 (5 bases). This CDR3 is 15 amino acids long. Trimming removed 2 bases from V and 0 bases from J, with 8 bases in between. CDR1 is MGHRA and CDR2 is YSYEKL in the germline V gene. The CDR3 is CASSQRRVSNQPQHF. In DNA form, the CDR3 reads TGCGCCAGCAGCCAACGCAGGGTTAGCAATCAGCCCCAGCATTTT.

The CDR3 bases are TGTGCCAGCAATCATGGGGGATACGAGCAGTACGTC. The encoded protein is CASNHGGYEQYV. The rearrangement joins TRBV6-1 to TRBJ2-7, with D perhaps assigned TRBD1 or TRBD2 (5 bases each). V was pared by 7 bases and J by 4 bases, with 11 bases between. This CDR3 spans 12 amino acids. CDR1 MNHNS and CDR2 SASEGT come from the germline V gene.

The rearrangement links TRBV28 to TRBJ1-2; D gene uncertain. Germline CDR1 and CDR2: MDHEN and SYDVKM. CDR3 length: 14 residues. The germline V and J ends were trimmed by 10 bases and 0 bases, with 15 bases remaining between them. The CDR3 here is CAIGRSSANYGYTF. The CDR3 DNA reads TGTGCCATCGGAAGGTCGTCAGCTAACTATGGCTACACCTTC.

This clonotype was counted only a few times. The chain links TRBV2 to TRBJ2-7; 8 bases align to TRBD1. Germline V CDR1 and CDR2: SNHLY, FYNNEI. V shed 7 bases, J shed 12 bases, and the junction held 11 bases outside the gene matches. The CDR3 is made up of 12 amino acids. This CDR3 reads CASKSDRGDWYF. CDR3 in DNA: TGTGCCAGCAAGTCCGACAGGGGAGATTGGTACTTC. Filled out from reference TRBV2 and TRBJ2-7, the complete variable domain reads EPEVTQTPSHQVTQMGQEVILRCVPISNHLYFYWYRQILGQKVEFLVSFYNNEISEKSEIFDDQFSVERPDGSNFTLKIRSTKLEDSAMYFCASKSDRGDWYFGPGTRLTVT.

This clonotype was seen more than once but under ten times. This sequence joins TRBV4-1 and TRBJ1-3; 8 bases map to TRBD1. The CDR3 covers 22 residues. The V and J ends lost 5 bases and 5 bases, in that order; junction bases with no gene match: 29. Germline V gene lookup returns CDR1 MGHRA and CDR2 YSYEKL. The CDR3 region is CASSGRGPVGQDLLNRRNTIYF. The CDR3 DNA reads TGCGCCAGCAGCGGCAGGGGACCGGTGGGACAGGACCTTCTAAATCGGAGAAACACCATATATTTT.

This clonotype was counted a few times. This sequence joins TRBV7-2 and TRBJ2-1; 13 nucleotides match TRBD2. There are 15 residues in the CDR3. Germline trimming cut 6 bases from V and 9 bases from J; bases unmatched to any gene: 8. Germline V gene lookup returns CDR1 SGHTA and CDR2 FQGNSA. CDR3 amino acids: CASSETSGGAREQFF. The CDR3, as DNA: TGTGCCAGCAGTGAAACTAGCGGGGGGGCTCGTGAGCAGTTCTTC.

This clonotype was seen more than once but under ten times. The rearrangement uses TRBV29-1 and TRBJ1-2, with D possibly TRBD1 on 5 matching bases. The CDR3 consists of 11 residues. Germline values: CDR1 SQVTM, CDR2 ANQGSEA. Trimming pared 4 bases from V and 7 bases from J, leaving 10 bases between. The CDR3 loop reads CSVGQGTGYTF. Written as DNA, the CDR3 is TGCAGCGTTGGCCAGGGCACTGGCTACACCTTC.

This clonotype was counted a few times. The V gene is TRBV7-3, the J gene TRBJ1-1; a possible D gene is TRBD1 (6 bases). The germline V and J ends were trimmed by 5 bases and 6 bases, with 13 bases remaining between them. The germline V gene encodes CDR1 SGHTA and CDR2 FQGTGA. The CDR3 loop spans 13 amino acids. For the CDR3, the DNA is TGTGCCAGCAGCGCCAGCGGACAGTCTGAAGCTTTCTTT. As protein: CASSASGQSEAFF.

This clonotype appeared a single time. The V gene is TRBV4-3, the J gene TRBJ1-1; D possibly corresponds to TRBD1 (5 bases). Trimming shortened V by 5 bases and J by 4 bases, and 14 bases separated the two germline ends. Germline assignment: CDR1 LGHNA and CDR2 YSLEER. The CDR3 spans 14 residues. CDR3 amino acids: CASSGGQGVTEAFF. DNA for the CDR3: TGCGCCAGCAGCGGCGGACAAGGCGTCACTGAAGCTTTCTTT.